A selection of T cell receptor beta chains follows, all from one sample in a study of T cell responses to AZD1222 COVID-19 vaccine. Repertoires were generated with immunoSEQ multiplex PCR, while TCRdb's copy carries only in-frame clones and drops some. Of 180,000 or so clones in the sample, roughly 94% were seen once. The specimen comprised peripheral blood, sampled on day 0 of AZD1222 vaccination. These receptors all come from an adult in good health. CDR3s include the opening cysteine and the closing phenylalanine or tryptophan. The order of the fields is J gene, V gene, D gene, clone size, CDR3 protein, CDR3 DNA. D genes are given only for firm matches. Some rows mark clone size as missing; the rest say once, few, many or name a class of expanded clone.

J gene: TRBJ1-3; V gene: TRBV19; D gene: NA; clone size: NA; CDR3 protein: CASSRGALGNTIYF; CDR3 DNA: TGTGCCAGTAGTCGCGGGGCACTTGGAAACACCATATATTTT
J gene: TRBJ1-3; V gene: TRBV30; D gene: TRBD1; clone size: NA; CDR3 protein: CAWRRRGLHSGNTIYF; CDR3 DNA: TGTGCCTGGAGACGCAGGGGGCTACACTCTGGAAACACCATATATTTT
J gene: TRBJ2-7; V gene: TRBV5-1; D gene: NA; clone size: NA; CDR3 protein: CASSLGDMNYEQYF; CDR3 DNA: TGCGCCAGCAGCTTAGGGGACATGAACTACGAGCAGTACTTC
J gene: TRBJ1-2; V gene: TRBV6-1; D gene: NA; clone size: few; CDR3 protein: CASSEGTRYGYTF; CDR3 DNA: TGTGCCAGCAGTGAAGGGACACGCTATGGCTACACCTTC
J gene: TRBJ2-3; V gene: TRBV19; D gene: NA; clone size: NA; CDR3 protein: CASRDREQGISDTQYF; CDR3 DNA: TGTGCCAGTAGGGACCGGGAACAGGGTATTTCAGATACGCAGTATTTT
J gene: TRBJ2-7; V gene: TRBV7-2; D gene: TRBD2; clone size: NA; CDR3 protein: CASSLERDRYEQYF; CDR3 DNA: TGTGCCAGCAGCTTAGAGCGGGACCGCTACGAGCAGTACTTC
J gene: TRBJ1-2; V gene: TRBV5-1; D gene: NA; clone size: NA; CDR3 protein: CASSLTDGVPRKGYTF; CDR3 DNA: TGCGCCAGCAGTTTGACAGATGGAGTTCCGAGGAAGGGCTACACCTTC
J gene: TRBJ2-7; V gene: TRBV7-9; D gene: TRBD2; clone size: NA; CDR3 protein: CASTQDGTIAQYF; CDR3 DNA: TGTGCCAGCACCCAAGACGGGACTATCGCGCAGTACTTC
J gene: TRBJ2-1; V gene: TRBV5-1; D gene: NA; clone size: NA; CDR3 protein: CASSWVEGGNEQFF; CDR3 DNA: TGCGCCAGCAGCTGGGTCGAGGGGGGCAATGAGCAGTTCTTC
J gene: TRBJ1-5; V gene: TRBV15; D gene: NA; clone size: NA; CDR3 protein: CATSTRDFSNQPQHF; CDR3 DNA: TGTGCCACCAGCACACGGGACTTTAGCAATCAGCCCCAGCATTTT
J gene: TRBJ1-1; V gene: TRBV28; D gene: NA; clone size: once; CDR3 protein: CASALNGVRTEAFF; CDR3 DNA: TGTGCCAGCGCCCTTAACGGGGTGAGAACTGAAGCTTTCTTT
J gene: TRBJ1-3; V gene: TRBV20-1; D gene: NA; clone size: NA; CDR3 protein: CSASHRSAGNTIYF; CDR3 DNA: TGCAGTGCTAGTCACAGGTCGGCTGGAAACACCATATATTTT
J gene: TRBJ1-1; V gene: TRBV27; D gene: NA; clone size: NA; CDR3 protein: CASSLTENTEAFF; CDR3 DNA: TGTGCCAGCAGTTTAACAGAAAACACTGAAGCTTTCTTT
J gene: TRBJ1-1; V gene: TRBV6-5; D gene: NA; clone size: NA; CDR3 protein: CASTKKGYTEAFF; CDR3 DNA: TGTGCCAGCACCAAAAAGGGTTACACTGAAGCTTTCTTT
J gene: TRBJ1-5; V gene: TRBV21-1; D gene: NA; clone size: once; CDR3 protein: CASIGTGTGLDQPQHF; CDR3 DNA: TGTGCCAGCATCGGGACAGGGACGGGGTTAGATCAGCCCCAGCATTTT
J gene: TRBJ1-1; V gene: TRBV7-9; D gene: NA; clone size: NA; CDR3 protein: CASSLGGAEAFF; CDR3 DNA: TGTGCCAGCAGCCTAGGGGGGGCTGAAGCTTTCTTT
J gene: TRBJ2-7; V gene: TRBV2; D gene: TRBD1; clone size: NA; CDR3 protein: CASSGGQGQNLEQYF; CDR3 DNA: TGTGCCAGCAGTGGTGGACAGGGCCAAAATCTCGAGCAGTACTTC
J gene: TRBJ1-3; V gene: TRBV19; D gene: NA; clone size: NA; CDR3 protein: CASSRGRSWSGNTIYF; CDR3 DNA: TGTGCCAGTAGTAGAGGACGGAGCTGGTCTGGAAACACCATATATTTT
J gene: TRBJ1-5; V gene: TRBV11-2; D gene: NA; clone size: NA; CDR3 protein: CASSLELVQPQHF; CDR3 DNA: TGTGCCAGCAGCCTAGAGCTTGTTCAGCCCCAGCATTTT
J gene: TRBJ1-1; V gene: TRBV6-5; D gene: NA; clone size: NA; CDR3 protein: CASSHPLGRSTEAFF; CDR3 DNA: TGTGCCAGCAGTCACCCCCTAGGACGTAGCACTGAAGCTTTCTTT
J gene: TRBJ1-3; V gene: TRBV7-9; D gene: NA; clone size: NA; CDR3 protein: CASSLALTPSGNTIYF; CDR3 DNA: TGTGCCAGCAGCTTAGCCTTGACCCCCTCTGGAAACACCATATATTTT
J gene: TRBJ1-2; V gene: TRBV6-5; D gene: NA; clone size: NA; CDR3 protein: CATIYRLSTNYGYTF; CDR3 DNA: TGTGCCACAATCTACCGGTTATCAACTAACTATGGCTACACCTTC
J gene: TRBJ1-2; V gene: TRBV6-5; D gene: NA; clone size: NA; CDR3 protein: CASSYREGGGYTF; CDR3 DNA: TGTGCCAGCAGTTACCGGGAGGGTGGAGGCTACACCTTC
J gene: TRBJ2-5; V gene: TRBV14; D gene: NA; clone size: NA; CDR3 protein: CASSQDMETQYF; CDR3 DNA: TGTGCCAGCAGCCAAGATATGGAGACCCAGTACTTC
J gene: TRBJ1-5; V gene: TRBV19; D gene: NA; clone size: NA; CDR3 protein: CASTYVSSNQPQHF; CDR3 DNA: TGTGCCAGTACCTATGTAAGCAGCAATCAGCCCCAGCATTTT
J gene: TRBJ1-2; V gene: TRBV4-1; D gene: TRBD1; clone size: once; CDR3 protein: CASSQSSGQQNYGYTF; CDR3 DNA: TGCGCCAGCAGCCAAAGTTCGGGACAGCAGAACTATGGCTACACCTTC
J gene: TRBJ2-6; V gene: TRBV7-3; D gene: NA; clone size: NA; CDR3 protein: CASSLISGANVLTF; CDR3 DNA: TGTGCCAGCAGCTTAATTTCCGGGGCCAACGTCCTGACTTTC
J gene: TRBJ1-2; V gene: TRBV11-2; D gene: NA; clone size: NA; CDR3 protein: CASSLAGQLNENYGYTF; CDR3 DNA: TGTGCCAGCAGCTTAGCAGGACAGCTTAACGAAAACTATGGCTACACCTTC
J gene: TRBJ1-1; V gene: TRBV2; D gene: NA; clone size: NA; CDR3 protein: CASKEETPAEAFF; CDR3 DNA: TGTGCCAGCAAGGAGGAAACTCCCGCTGAAGCTTTCTTT
J gene: TRBJ2-3; V gene: TRBV25-1; D gene: NA; clone size: NA; CDR3 protein: CAMHRDGCTDTQYF; CDR3 DNA: TGTGCCATGCACCGGGACGGCTGCACAGATACGCAGTATTTT
J gene: TRBJ2-3; V gene: TRBV6-6; D gene: TRBD2; clone size: NA; CDR3 protein: CASWGLAGMSDTQYF; CDR3 DNA: TGTGCCAGCTGGGGGCTAGCGGGAATGTCAGATACGCAGTATTTT
J gene: TRBJ1-1; V gene: TRBV7-3; D gene: NA; clone size: NA; CDR3 protein: CASSLSGISNTEAFF; CDR3 DNA: TGTGCCAGCAGCCTATCCGGGATCTCGAACACTGAAGCTTTCTTT
J gene: TRBJ1-2; V gene: TRBV11-2; D gene: NA; clone size: NA; CDR3 protein: CASSPLRREKKGYGYTF; CDR3 DNA: TGTGCCAGCAGCCCCCTAAGGCGGGAAAAAAAGGGCTATGGCTACACCTTC
J gene: TRBJ1-5; V gene: TRBV30; D gene: TRBD1; clone size: NA; CDR3 protein: CAWSAGQGPMWGNQPQHF; CDR3 DNA: TGTGCCTGGAGTGCCGGACAGGGACCTATGTGGGGCAATCAGCCCCAGCATTTT
J gene: TRBJ1-2; V gene: TRBV10-3; D gene: NA; clone size: NA; CDR3 protein: CATAGGSSYTF; CDR3 DNA: TGTGCCACCGCCGGGGGGTCGAGCTACACCTTC